The next 17 T cell receptor beta chains were all read from a single sample in a study of blood T cell repertoires in COVID-19. Sequencing used immunoSEQ multiplex PCR; TCRdb keeps in-frame clones, though not all of them. Among about 12,000 clones listed, approximately 70% were seen once. Source material: peripheral blood. The receptors stem from a man aged 55 to 70 with COVID-19, enrolled during active disease.

V usage is TRBV19 and J usage is TRBJ1-5; the match to TRBD1 covers 11 bases. Looked up from germline, CDR1 is LNHDA and CDR2 is SQIVND (reference sequence). Losses at the gene ends were 2 bases for V and 7 bases for J; bases not matched to a gene: 13. The length of the CDR3 is 18 residues. CDR3 loop: CASSISGQGVNYLQPQHF. Here the CDR3 DNA reads TGTGCCAGTAGTATATCGGGACAGGGGGTAAATTACCTACAGCCCCAGCATTTT.

This chain links TRBV27 with TRBJ2-2; D perhaps matches TRBD2 (6 bases). This CDR3 comprises 16 residues. Between the trimmed V and J ends, which lost 6 bases and 1 base, there was a span of 15 bases. Germline CDR1 and CDR2: MNHEY and SMNVEV (reference sequence). The CDR3 sequence is CASSRAGTLNTGELFF. The DNA for the CDR3 is TGTGCCAGCAGCCGGGCGGGGACGCTGAACACCGGGGAGCTGTTTTTT.

The chain employs TRBV2 and TRBJ1-6, with 8 nucleotides matching TRBD1. The ends lost 6 bases at V and 7 bases at J; junction bases unmatched: 11. From germline, CDR1 is SNHLY and CDR2 FYNNEI. The CDR3 contains 16 residues. As DNA, the CDR3 is TGTGCCAGCAGGAGGAGAGGACAGGGAAAGAATTCACCCCTCCACTTT. It translates to CASRRRGQGKNSPLHF.

The V gene is TRBV28, the J gene TRBJ1-5; 7 nucleotides line up with TRBD1. V was clipped by 6 bases and J by 4 bases; unmatched bases: 3. The CDR3 is 13 residues long. Per germline, CDR1 MDHEN and CDR2 SYDVKM. The CDR3 spells CASRTGLNQPQHF. The CDR3 nucleotides read TGTGCCAGCAGGACAGGGTTAAATCAGCCCCAGCATTTT.

The J gene is TRBJ2-1, the V gene TRBV18; 8 nucleotides align to TRBD2. The CDR3 loop spans 19 amino acids. The V segment lost 1 base and the J segment 1 base; nucleotides outside the gene matches: 12. Germline lookup yields CDR1 KGHSH and CDR2 LQKENI. The CDR3 loop reads CASSPQQGRRGVSYNEQFF. CDR3 in DNA: TGTGCCAGCTCACCACAGCAGGGGCGGCGGGGGGTTTCCTACAATGAGCAGTTCTTC.

The chain couples TRBV5-1 to TRBJ1-1, with TRBD1 matching 9 bases. Germline-derived CDR1 and CDR2 are SGHRS and YFSETQ. Trimming removed 4 bases from V and 11 bases from J; junction bases left unmatched: 9. The CDR3 totals 13 residues. The CDR3 DNA follows: TGCGCCAGCAGCGAGGACAGGGGAGTGATGGCTTTCTTT. Translating gives CASSEDRGVMAFF.

V and J are TRBV7-2 and TRBJ2-5; 7 nucleotides line up with TRBD2. This CDR3 is 15 amino acids long. Germline trimming cut 3 bases from V and 1 base from J; bases unmatched to any gene: 5. The germline V gene encodes CDR1 SGHTA and CDR2 FQGNSA. CDR3 coding DNA: TGTGCCAGCAGCTTGTCCCCTAGCGGCCAAGAGACCCAGTACTTC. The encoded protein is CASSLSPSGQETQYF.

This rearrangement joins TRBV11-3 to TRBJ2-7; TRBD2 agrees at 7 bases. J lost 3 bases, V lost 5 bases, and 13 bases had no gene match. The CDR3 has 16 amino acids. Germline assignment: CDR1 SGHNT and CDR2 YENEEA. The CDR3 bases are TGTGCCAGCAGCCCCCCCGGGGAGCGGGGACGCTACGAGCAGTACGTC. Its protein product is CASSPPGERGRYEQYV.

This rearrangement joins TRBV4-2 to TRBJ2-2; 9 nucleotides match TRBD1. V dropped 10 bases and J dropped 2; count of bases not matched to a gene: 8. The CDR3 loop spans 15 amino acids. CDR1 is LGHNA and CDR2 is YNFKEQ in the germline V gene. CDR3 amino acids: CAISPGQGNTGELFF. The DNA of the CDR3 is TGTGCCATTTCTCCGGGACAGGGAAACACCGGGGAGCTGTTTTTT.

In this sample, this clone is large. For the CDR3, the DNA is TGTGCCAGCAGTGGGACAGGGGGCACAGATACGCAGTATTTT. Residues: CASSGTGGTDTQYF. V usage is TRBV6-4 and J usage is TRBJ2-3; 9 nucleotides line up with TRBD1. Per germline, CDR1 MRHNA and CDR2 SNTAGT. CDR3 size: 14 residues. V lost 4 bases and J lost 1; bases outside the gene matches: 0.

The chain recombines TRBV28 with TRBJ1-4; 9 nucleotides agree with TRBD1. This CDR3 is built from 14 residues. Germline V gene lookup returns CDR1 MDHEN and CDR2 SYDVKM. V gave up 5 bases and J gave up 8 bases; unmatched junction bases: 6. CDR3 nucleotides: TGTGCCAGCAGTAGAACAGGGGGCCGCGAAAAACTGTTTTTT. Translation: CASSRTGGREKLFF.

Only one count was recorded for this clone. The chain recombines TRBV5-5 with TRBJ1-1; D remains unclear. CDR1 and CDR2 from the germline V gene are SGHKS and YYEKEE (reference sequence). V was shortened by 0 bases and J by 0 bases, with 6 bases between the two germline ends. The CDR3 has 14 amino acids. The CDR3 coding sequence is TGTGCCAGCAGCTTGGTCGGGGTGAACACTGAAGCTTTCTTT. It codes for CASSLVGVNTEAFF. Variable domain in full (rest from reference TRBV5-5 and TRBJ1-1): DAGVTQSPTHLIKTRGQQVTLRCSPISGHKSVSWYQQVLGQGPQFIFQYYEKEERGRGNFPDRFSARQFPNYSSELNVNALLLGDSALYLCASSLVGVNTEAFFGQGTRLTVV.

The chain is built from TRBV10-3 and TRBJ1-1; 8 bases line up with TRBD1. The CDR3 is 15 residues long. Germline CDR1 is ENHRY and CDR2 is SYGVKD. V lost 11 bases to trimming and J lost 0 bases; unmatched junction nucleotides: 11. Here the CDR3 DNA reads TGTGCCTCTCTCGGGGCAGGGGGCCTGAACACTGAAGCTTTCTTT. As protein: CASLGAGGLNTEAFF.

The chain links TRBV6-1 to TRBJ2-7; tentative D call: TRBD1 (6 bases). This CDR3 is 14 amino acids long. V lost 2 bases and J 0 bases, leaving 8 bases between the germline ends. Germline V lookup: CDR1 MNHNS, CDR2 SASEGT. The CDR3 nucleotides read TGTGCCAGCAGTGAACAGGGGCTCTCCTACGAGCAGTACTTC. Protein: CASSEQGLSYEQYF.

Only a few counts were recorded for this clone. The chain has TRBV24-1 and TRBJ2-1, with TRBD1 identical over 9 bases. The length of the CDR3 is 17 residues. With V trimmed by 3 bases and J by 4 bases, 9 bases remained unmatched. Looked up from germline, CDR1 is KGHDR and CDR2 is SFDVKD. CDR3 in DNA: TGTGCCACCAGTGATCGAAGGGGGACAGGGCCTTACAATGAGCAGTTCTTC. Protein product: CATSDRRGTGPYNEQFF.

The V gene is TRBV28, the J gene TRBJ1-2, with 7 bases identical to TRBD1. Trimming removed 5 bases from V and 4 bases from J; junction bases left unmatched: 10. CDR1 and CDR2 (germline): MDHEN, SYDVKM. CDR3 length equals 15 residues. The CDR3 here is CASSQTGTFTYGYTF. DNA of the CDR3: TGTGCCAGCAGTCAGACAGGGACTTTTACCTATGGCTACACCTTC.

The chain has TRBV9 and TRBJ2-1, with 8 bases aligning to TRBD2. The CDR3 loop spans 17 amino acids. After removal of 4 bases from V and 0 bases from J, the junction contained 9 bases not matched to a gene. The germline V gene has CDR1 SGDLS and CDR2 YYNGEE. This CDR3 is CASSPFFTSGSYNEQFF. The CDR3 DNA sequence: TGTGCCAGCAGCCCTTTTTTTACTAGCGGCTCCTACAATGAGCAGTTCTTC.